This T cell receptor (beta chain) is drawn from a study of response to subunit inactivated influenza vaccine (dated by TCRdb to between 2018 and 2020). For the study in its entirety: Deep quantitative T cell receptor repertoire profiling was used in the study to track responses to a trivalent subunit inactivated influenza vaccine. Findings and caveats that apply to the study as a whole: According to the authors, only a limited number of new T cells may be recruited by each seasonal influenza vaccination.

Trimming at the junction amounts to 6 bases on V and 4 bases on J, and the germline ends lie 17 bases apart. The CDR3 covers 15 residues, taking in both the cysteine and the phenylalanine. CDR3 DNA only is kept here, 45 bases in frame from base 1. The library was made by RT-PCR. Data came from an Illumina HiSeq 2500. The raw public data were reprocessed by TCRdb itself: fastp quality trimming at Q25, MiXCR clonotype calling, in-frame beta chains only. Identical CDR3 proteins give one entry, which carries the most common genes and DNA. This sample gives 250,000 to 350,000 distinct CDR3 sequences in total; approximately 21% of them show up just once. Approximately 10% of the sample is in the top ten clones. A word on this clonotype: Its specific antigen is unknown. No much larger clone is present one base from it, and per-base qualities are unavailable.

This sequence originates from a man aged 50 to 69 who received an inactivated influenza vaccine. Donor details come from another sample of the same person, matched by shared clones. The sequences come from PBMCs from blood, collected 21 months after vaccination. Recombination connected TRBV12-3 or TRBV12-4 to TRBJ2-3; possibly the D gene is TRBD1, per 6 matching bases. The DNA sequence follows: TGTGCCAGCAGCCAATCAGGGGTAGTGGCAGATACGCAGTATTTT. Its amino acids are CASSQSGVVADTQYF.